These 14 T cell receptor beta chains originate from one sample sequenced in a study of read filtering for tumor transcriptome and immune sequencing. Molecular barcoded adaptors covering alpha/delta and beta/gamma chains were used on 400 ng RNA. One entry per CDR3 protein, called by TCRdb with MiXCR from the reads. The sample has 8,900 or so distinct CDR3 sequences, about 17% seen once. Sequencing input: a population of CD138-negative cells sorted from bone marrow. The receptors derive from a donor aged 40 or over with multiple myeloma.

Points on this clonotype: One base separates it from a far larger clone, so it is likely a read error. The chain carries TRBV6-5 and TRBJ2-2, with 9 bases lining up with TRBD1. This CDR3 is 14 amino acids long. Germline V gene sequence: CDR1 MNHEY, CDR2 SVGAGI. The CDR3 protein is CASRRTGETGELLF. DNA of the CDR3: TGTGCCAGCAGACGGACAGGGGAAACCGGGGAGCTGCTTTTT.

The sample holds many counts of this clonotype. V usage is TRBV20-1 and J usage is TRBJ1-2, with 9 bases lining up with TRBD1. CDR1 and CDR2 (germline): DFQATT, SNEGSKA (reference sequence). CDR3 length: 12 residues. J gave up 4 bases and V 6 bases, and 3 bases lay outside the gene matches. The CDR3 loop is CSAGTGSYGYTF. Here the CDR3 DNA reads TGCAGTGCCGGGACAGGGAGCTATGGCTACACCTTC.

Remarks on this clonotype: This likely came from a read error, as a far larger clone is one base away. The V and J genes are TRBV4-3 and TRBJ1-4; D ambiguous. The CDR3 totals 15 residues. Per the germline V gene, CDR1 is LGHNA and CDR2 is YSLEER. The CDR3 reads CASSQDSGFTDTLYF. DNA for the CDR3: TGCGCCAGCAGCCAAGATTCTGGGTTCACAGATACGCTGTATTTT.

This clonotype is medium-sized by share. The J gene is TRBJ2-1, the V gene TRBV3-1, with 8 bases aligning to TRBD2. The CDR3 runs 15 residues. Per the germline V gene, CDR1 is LGHDT and CDR2 is YNNKEL (reference sequence). Losses at the gene ends were 4 bases for V and 7 bases for J; bases not matched to a gene: 9. The CDR3 DNA reads as TGTGCCAGCAGCCTATCGGGCAGCGGGAGAAATGAGCAGTTCTTC. Translating it yields CASSLSGSGRNEQFF.

Concerning this clonotype itself: Its ends do not fully match the called genes, so a read error is possible. This rearrangement joins TRBV6-2 or TRBV6-3 to TRBJ1-2; unclear D gene. The CDR3 sequence is 15 residues long. Germline CDR1 MNHEY, CDR2 SVGEGT. The CDR3 loop is CASGYSWQKNYDYTF. The CDR3 bases are TGTGCCAGCGGTTACTCGTGGCAGAAGAACTATGACTACACCTTC.

By frequency in the sample, this clonotype is medium-sized. The chain joins TRBV20-1 to TRBJ2-1; D ambiguous. The germline gives CDR1 DFQATT, CDR2 SNEGSKA (reference sequence). CDR3 length: 11 amino acids. V shed 2 bases and J shed 12 bases, with 11 bases lying between them. This CDR3 is CSARLYTRQFF. CDR3 sequence (DNA): TGCAGTGCTAGATTGTACACGCGGCAGTTCTTC.

This clonotype was seen many times. The chain recombines TRBV7-9 with TRBJ1-2; D gene unclear. From germline, CDR1 is SEHNR and CDR2 FQNEAQ (reference sequence). Trimming cost V 4 bases and J 8 bases, with 14 bases left between them. This CDR3 is 13 amino acids long. In nucleotides, the CDR3 is TGTGCCAGCAGCTCGACTCCCTATTACGGCTACACCTTC. Residues: CASSSTPYYGYTF.

To note about this clonotype: Sequence at one end of the junction differs from germline and may be a read error. This chain joins TRBV12-3 or TRBV12-4 and TRBJ1-1; D possibly corresponds to TRBD1 (5 bases). The CDR3 runs 14 residues. The CDR3 loop reads CASIPGLMNTEAFF. In DNA form, the CDR3 reads TGTGCGAGCATTCCGGGACTGATGAACACTGAAGCTTTCTTT.

Ten or more counts support this clonotype. CDR3 coding DNA: TGCAGTGCAACGATGGGAGTTCCAGGGCTTAACACTGAAGCTTTCTTT. This sequence encodes CSATMGVPGLNTEAFF. The chain combines TRBV20-1 with TRBJ1-1; D perhaps matches TRBD1 (5 bases). The germline V gene encodes CDR1 DFQATT and CDR2 SNEGSKA (reference sequence). The CDR3 extends over 16 amino acids. V dropped 6 bases and J dropped 2 bases, with 22 bases sitting between them.

This clonotype has at least ten counts. Relative to the germline gene, one junction end is altered; a read error may explain this. The V gene is TRBV28, the J gene TRBJ1-2; 7 bases are a match to TRBD1. The CDR3 runs 11 residues. In germline, CDR1 is MDHEN, CDR2 SYDVKM. CDR3 in amino acids: CASSRQGRYTF. CDR3 in DNA: TGTGCCAGCAGCCGACAGGGTCGCTACACTTTC.

By share of the sample, this clonotype is medium-sized (0.01 to 0.1%). The genes are TRBV11-2 and TRBJ2-1; TRBD2 agrees at 12 bases. V shed 5 bases and J 5 bases; nucleotides not matched to a gene: 7. The germline CDR1 and CDR2 sequences are SGHAT and FQNNGV. This CDR3 region has 16 residues. The CDR3: CASSKLLAGGHNEQFF. CDR3 coding DNA: TGTGCCAGCAGCAAACTCCTAGCGGGAGGGCACAATGAGCAGTTCTTC.

This clonotype was seen repeatedly, ten times or more. The V gene is TRBV7-9, the J gene TRBJ2-7; 9 nucleotides line up with TRBD2. The CDR3 runs to 15 residues. J gave up 5 bases and V 5 bases, and 10 bases lay outside the gene matches. Germline V gene lookup returns CDR1 SEHNR and CDR2 FQNEAQ (reference sequence). Here the CDR3 DNA reads TGTGCCAGCAGCCCTCGTAGCGGGAGTATCCACGAGCAGTACTTC. The encoded protein is CASSPRSGSIHEQYF.

The table lists this clonotype with many counts. The junction and the germline gene differ at one end; a read error may be behind it. The chain uses TRBV7-6 and TRBJ2-7; either TRBD1 or TRBD2 may supply D (5 bases each). CDR3 length: 14 amino acids. Per germline, CDR1 SGHVS and CDR2 FNYEAQ. Here the CDR3 reads CASSSGTLGYEQCF. In DNA, the CDR3 is TGTGCCAGCAGCTCGGGGACCCTGGGCTACGAGCAGTGCTTC.

This clonotype is labeled as medium-sized. J is TRBJ1-6 and V is TRBV18; 7 positions match TRBD1. The CDR3 runs 15 residues. Germline V gene lookup returns CDR1 KGHSH and CDR2 LQKENI. V dropped 3 bases and J dropped 7; count of bases not matched to a gene: 6. The chain's CDR3 is CASSPRDSPNSPLHF. CDR3 nucleotide sequence: TGTGCCAGCTCACCTCGGGACAGCCCCAATTCACCCCTCCACTTT.